These 3 T cell receptor beta chains came from one sample sequenced in a study of CD8 T cells in Susac syndrome (dated by TCRdb to about 2019). Library method: the immunoSEQ multiplex PCR assay. RNA was extracted with the RNeasy kit and about 0.5 to 1 ug was reverse transcribed using random hexamers. TCRdb trimmed public reads at Q25 via fastp, called clones via MiXCR and kept in-frame beta chains. One record per CDR3 amino acid sequence lists the most common genes and DNA. Recorded for this sample are 100,000 to 150,000 distinct CDR3 sequences; about 92% of them occurred a single time. Jointly, the top ten make up 0.093% of the sample. The specimen was CD4+ T cells from PBMCs. These receptors all stem from a human donor with multiple sclerosis.

The chain uses TRBV6-2 or TRBV6-3 and TRBJ1-5; 7 bases line up with TRBD1. The CDR3 sequence is 18 residues long. The junction had 16 bases not matched to a gene; V was cut back by 6 bases and J by 2 bases. Germline V gene sequence: CDR1 MNHEY, CDR2 SVGEGT. DNA of the CDR3: TGTGCCAGCAGCAACTCCTATAAGGGGGCTGTGGGCAATCAGCCCCAGCATTTT. This encodes CASSNSYKGAVGNQPQHF.

The chain uses TRBV30 and TRBJ2-7; 8 nucleotides line up with TRBD1. The CDR3 loop spans 15 amino acids. J lost 0 bases, V lost 2 bases, and 6 bases had no gene match. Germline V CDR1 and CDR2: GTSNPN, SVGIG (reference sequence). The CDR3 DNA sequence: TGTGCCTGGAGTCGTGGACAGGGAGCCTCCTACGAGCAGTACTTC. As protein: CAWSRGQGASYEQYF. The full variable domain, completed using reference TRBV30 and TRBJ2-7, is SQTIHQWPATLVQPVGSPLSLECTVEGTSNPNLYWYRQAAGRGLQLLFYSVGIGQISSEVPQNLSASRPQDRQFILSSKKLLLSDSGFYLCAWSRGQGASYEQYFGPGTRLTVT.

V is TRBV6-2 or TRBV6-3 and J is TRBJ2-3; tentatively, D is TRBD2 (5 bases). The CDR3 length is 14 residues. V was pared by 5 bases and J by 6 bases, with 15 bases between. Looked up from germline, CDR1 is MNHEY and CDR2 is SVGEGT. The CDR3: CASSKNGLSDTQYF. In DNA form, the CDR3 reads TGTGCCAGCAGTAAAAACGGACTTTCTGATACGCAGTATTTT.